This TCR beta chain was identified during a study of blood T cell dynamics during melanoma immunotherapy. Study as a whole: Metastatic melanoma patients received first-line pembrolizumab or nivolumab plus ipilimumab. Study-level points and caveats: Cell-free DNA CDR3 sequences most resembled the immune-effector CD8+ subset, which was also most clonal.

CDR1 and CDR2 from the germline V gene are MNHNS and SASEGT. The CDR3 is made up of 15 amino acids. Trimming cost V 3 bases and J 6 bases; bases outside gene matches: 1. As for this clone: The target antigen is unknown.

The time point denotes: week 3, after first cycle of checkpoint inhibitor. Sequencing used immunoSEQ multiplex PCR; TCRdb keeps in-frame clones, though not all of them. The sample shows roughly 16,000 clones, about 94% of them seen only once. This specimen was effector memory CD8+ T cells from blood, taken from a patient treated with checkpoint blockade. The chain has TRBV6-1 and TRBJ2-1; 14 positions agree with TRBD2. The clonotype comes from a human donor with melanoma. The CDR3 sequence: CASSEGLAGVNEQFF. The CDR3, as DNA: TGTGCCAGCAGTGAGGGACTAGCGGGAGTCAATGAGCAGTTCTTC.